This TCR beta chain is from a study of early stage breast cancer tumors. Study-level results: Most shared enriched TCRB sequences were commonly generated ones.

The CDR3 is 11 amino acids. The germline gives CDR1 MNHEY, CDR2 SVGAGI. V was shortened by 6 bases and J by 8 bases, with 10 bases between the two germline ends. A note on this clone: What it recognizes is unknown.

Produced via immunoSEQ multiplex PCR; TCRdb's table is partial and in-frame only. The sample shows around 28,000 clones, roughly 77% of them seen only once. Input material: breast tumor tissue. V and J are TRBV6-5 and TRBJ1-2; D gene unclear. This clonotype was obtained from a person aged 30-39 years with breast cancer. The CDR3 reads CASSGSGGYTF. CDR3 coding DNA: TGTGCCAGCAGCGGGAGCGGGGGCTACACCTTC.